This T cell receptor (beta chain) was documented in a study of T cells in Graves' hyperthyroidism and ophthalmopathy. This clonotype was seen repeatedly, ten times or more. What it binds is not known. The blood specimen was taken at initial hyperthyroidism diagnosis, before any ophthalmopathy symptoms. Roughly 9.1 ml of fresh peripheral blood supplied the PBMCs. The study, taken as a whole, reports: Ophthalmopathy was told apart from stable hyperthyroidism by a 13 V-J model.

RNA transcripts gave rise to amplified TCR beta CDR3 regions. First-round RT-PCR with HTBI primers amplified the TCR CDR3 region. TCRdb itself ran the multiplex PCR reads through MiXCR, one entry per CDR3 protein. The table shows fewer than 450,000 distinct CDR3 sequences, with approximately 17% occurring only once. The source is a woman younger than 45 with Graves' hyperthyroidism that later progressed to Graves' ophthalmopathy. Input material: blood.

CDR3 in DNA: TGCAGCGCACCGGGACAGGGCGCGAATGGCTACACCTTC. This gives the protein CSAPGQGANGYTF. The chain is built from TRBV29-1 and TRBJ1-2, with 9 nucleotides matching TRBD1. The length of the CDR3 is 13 residues. V lost 7 bases and J lost 6; bases outside the gene matches: 9. CDR1 and CDR2 from the germline V gene are SQVTM and ANQGSEA.